The rows below give T cell receptor beta chains drawn from one sample of a study of shared clonotypes between healthy human individuals. Data came from immunoSEQ multiplex PCR; TCRdb stores just in-frame clones and leaves some out. The sample includes about 2.4 million clones, just over 90% seen only once; the top ten take more than 0.12%. Sequencing was performed on naive CD4+ T cells sorted from blood. The receptors derive from a man between 18 and 29 years old in good health. Each CDR3 is given with its conserved first and last residue. The D gene is left open where the match is weak. Only part of the rows carry a size: once, few, many, or a class if the clone is expanded.

abundance	d_gene	v_gene	j_gene	CDR3nt	CDR3aa
NA	TRBD1	TRBV6-5	TRBJ2-1	TGTGCCAGCAGTTGGGACAGAAGAGGGCAGTTCTTC	CASSWDRRGQFF
once	NA	TRBV28	TRBJ1-1	TGTGCCAGCAGTTCCATAACCACGGGGCCGCACACTGAAGCTTTCTTT	CASSSITTGPHTEAFF
NA	TRBD1	TRBV5-6	TRBJ2-5	TGTGCCAGCAGCTTCAGGACAGGGACAAGAGAGACCCAGTACTTC	CASSFRTGTRETQYF
NA	TRBD1	TRBV7-2	TRBJ2-2	TGTGCCAGCAGCCTTGACAGGGGGCGCACCGGGGAGCTGTTTTTT	CASSLDRGRTGELFF
NA	NA	TRBV7-8	TRBJ2-1	TGTGCCAGCAGCTTAGCTATAGAAACCGGGCAGTTCTTC	CASSLAIETGQFF
NA	NA	TRBV6-6	TRBJ2-5	TGTGCCAGCAGTTACCCCCTAACAGGGCAGCAAGAGACCCAGTACTTC	CASSYPLTGQQETQYF
NA	TRBD1	TRBV6-5	TRBJ2-7	TGTGCCAGCAGTCCCGGGACAGGGCTCTACGAGCAGTACTTC	CASSPGTGLYEQYF
NA	TRBD2	TRBV4-1	TRBJ2-3	TGCGCCAGCAGCCCTGAGTTGGGACTAGTAGTAGATACGCAGTATTTT	CASSPELGLVVDTQYF
NA	TRBD2	TRBV5-1	TRBJ2-3	TGCGCCAGCAGCTTGCTTCTAGCGGGGAGCACAGATACGCAGTATTTT	CASSLLLAGSTDTQYF
NA	NA	TRBV19	TRBJ2-1	TGTGCCAGTAGTATAGCCTTTGGGTCCTACAATGAGCAGTTCTTC	CASSIAFGSYNEQFF
NA	NA	TRBV21-1	TRBJ1-4	TGTGCCAGCAGCAAATGGGGTAAACAGGGACTAATTGCCCGCCTTAATGAAAAACTGTTTTTT	CASSKWGKQGLIARLNEKLFF
NA	NA	TRBV5-1	TRBJ1-1	TGCGCCAGCAGCTTGGAAGGTGGTGGCACTGAAGCTTTCTTT	CASSLEGGGTEAFF
NA	NA	TRBV10-2	TRBJ2-3	TGCGCCAGCAGTGATTCGGATCAGGGTTACACAGATACGCAGTATTTT	CASSDSDQGYTDTQYF
NA	NA	TRBV20-1	TRBJ2-1	TGCAGTAGGGGGACTGACAATGAGCAGTTCTTC	CSRGTDNEQFF
NA	NA	TRBV2	TRBJ2-1	TGTGCCAGCAGTCCTCCTCCGGGGGGCCGATACAATGAGCAGTTCTTC	CASSPPPGGRYNEQFF
NA	NA	TRBV4-1	TRBJ2-3	TGCGCCAGCAGTCCTATGGACAGACCCCCAGATACGCAGTATTTT	CASSPMDRPPDTQYF
few	NA	TRBV7-9	TRBJ2-7	TGTGCCAGCAGCCCTAATGGCGGGGGCACGGGGGAGCAGTACTTC	CASSPNGGGTGEQYF
few	TRBD2	TRBV9	TRBJ2-2	TGTGCCAGCAGCGTAAGGACTAGCGGGAGATTCACCGGGGAGCTGTTTTTT	CASSVRTSGRFTGELFF
NA	TRBD1	TRBV5-4	TRBJ2-7	TGTGCCAGCAGCTTGGACAGGGGGCACTACGAGCAGTACTTC	CASSLDRGHYEQYF
NA	NA	TRBV27	TRBJ2-1	TGTGCCAGCAGACGACTAGATGAGCAGTTCTTC	CASRRLDEQFF
NA	TRBD1	TRBV7-2	TRBJ2-5	TGTGCCAGCAGCTTAGGGAGAGGGACAGGGGGCGAGGAGACCCAGTACTTC	CASSLGRGTGGEETQYF
few	NA	TRBV5-1	TRBJ2-2	TGCGCCAGCAGCTTGGGACCGAACACCGGGGAGCTGTTTTTT	CASSLGPNTGELFF
NA	TRBD2	TRBV29-1	TRBJ2-2	TGCAGCGTTCGAGGGGGGACTAGCGGTTTTGATGAGCTGTTTTTT	CSVRGGTSGFDELFF
NA	NA	TRBV10-3	TRBJ1-3	TGTGCCATCAGTGAGCCCCGGACCGGCTCTGGAAACACCATATATTTT	CAISEPRTGSGNTIYF
NA	NA	TRBV15	TRBJ2-7	TGTGCCACCAGCAGGGAGCCGGGACCCTCGTCCTACGAGCAGTACTTC	CATSREPGPSSYEQYF
NA	NA	TRBV6-1	TRBJ2-3	TGTGCCAGCAGCCACCGGAGCACAGATACGCAGTATTTT	CASSHRSTDTQYF
NA	NA	TRBV6-5	TRBJ2-1	TGTGCCAGCAGTACCGGGACTCGCTCCTACAATGAGCAGTTCTTC	CASSTGTRSYNEQFF
NA	NA	TRBV18	TRBJ2-5	TGTGCCAGCTCATGGTTTCAAGAGACCCAGTACTTC	CASSWFQETQYF
NA	TRBD1	TRBV10-3	TRBJ2-6	TGTGCCATCAGTGACCTACAGGGGACTGGGGCCAACGTCCTGACTTTC	CAISDLQGTGANVLTF
once	NA	TRBV7-9	TRBJ2-3	TGTGCCAGCAGCTTCATGAGCAAAGGGGCAGATACGCAGTATTTT	CASSFMSKGADTQYF
once	NA	TRBV5-1	TRBJ1-5	TGCGCCAGCAGCTTCGGGGATACCAATCAGCCCCAGCATTTT	CASSFGDTNQPQHF
NA	TRBD1	TRBV9	TRBJ1-3	TGTGCCAGCAGCCCATGGGACAGGTTCTACTCTGGAAACACCATATATTTT	CASSPWDRFYSGNTIYF